This is a list of T cell receptor beta chains from one sample in a study of T-cell reconstitution after alpha-beta-depleted transplantation in children. TCRdb analysed the PCR reads with MiXCR anew, one entry per CDR3 protein. The sample has approximately 490,000 distinct CDR3 sequences, under 15% seen once; the top ten hold less than 6.5%. The specimen comprised PBMCs from the stem cell graft donor, sampled from the stem cell graft. These receptors originate from a human donor who donated a stem cell graft to a child with combined immunodeficiency. The CDR3 runs from the conserved cysteine through the conserved F or W. A D gene is named only where the DNA matches it firmly. Size is stated for part of the rows, as once, few or many counts, or as a class when the clone is expanded.

CDR3,DNA,size,D,J,V
CASSYGGDRSYNEQFF,TGTGCCAGCAGCTACGGAGGGGACAGATCTTACAATGAGCAGTTCTTC,many,NA,TRBJ2-1,TRBV5-6
CASSSTYEQYF,TGTGCCAGCAGTTCCACCTACGAGCAGTACTTC,many,NA,TRBJ2-7,TRBV6-5
CASKLDNDEQYF,TGCGCCAGTAAGCTGGACAACGACGAGCAGTACTTC,NA,NA,TRBJ2-7,TRBV5-1
CASSLDPGRVAKNIQYF,TGTGCCAGCAGCTTAGACCCAGGGAGGGTGGCCAAAAACATTCAGTACTTC,many,TRBD2,TRBJ2-4,TRBV7-8
CASSPPVLAGGNEQFF,TGCGCCAGCAGCCCCCCGGTCCTAGCGGGGGGCAATGAGCAGTTCTTC,few,TRBD2,TRBJ2-1,TRBV5-1
CASSQDRAGELFF,TGCGCCAGCAGCCAAGATCGGGCCGGGGAGCTGTTTTTT,few,NA,TRBJ2-2,TRBV4-3
CSARVPSELSYNEQFF,TGCAGTGCTAGAGTCCCTAGCGAGCTCTCCTACAATGAGCAGTTCTTC,few,NA,TRBJ2-1,TRBV20-1
CASSIDASATQYF,TGTGCCAGTAGTATCGACGCTTCAGCCACGCAGTATTTT,once,NA,TRBJ2-3,TRBV19
CASSLQTLSSYNEQFF,TGTGCCAGCAGTTTACAGACCCTGAGCTCCTACAATGAGCAGTTCTTC,NA,NA,TRBJ2-1,TRBV12-3/TRBV12-4
CASSLLDYGYTF,TGTGCCAGCAGTTTATTGGATTATGGCTACACCTTC,few,NA,TRBJ1-2,TRBV28
CASSQSSGGYEQYF,TGCGCCAGCAGCCAATCTAGCGGGGGTTACGAGCAGTACTTC,NA,TRBD2,TRBJ2-7,TRBV4-3
CAISEDGGGPDEQYF,TGTGCCATCAGTGAGGATGGGGGAGGGCCCGACGAGCAGTACTTC,NA,TRBD2,TRBJ2-7,TRBV10-3
CSALSGGTEAFF,TGCAGTGCTCTATCTGGGGGCACTGAAGCTTTCTTT,few,NA,TRBJ1-1,TRBV20-1
CASSLLGANNEQFF,TGTGCCAGCAGCTTACTAGGCGCGAACAATGAGCAGTTCTTC,NA,NA,TRBJ2-1,TRBV7-2
CASSVGTVDTQYF,TGTGCCAGCAGTGTCGGGACAGTAGATACGCAGTATTTT,NA,TRBD1,TRBJ2-3,TRBV25-1
CASSLWVVGYEQYF,TGTGCCAGCAGCCTCTGGGTAGTAGGCTACGAGCAGTACTTC,NA,NA,TRBJ2-7,TRBV7-2
CAWGMSGIYEQYF,TGTGCCTGGGGGATGAGCGGAATCTACGAGCAGTACTTC,many,NA,TRBJ2-7,TRBV30
CASSQVLQGPYNEQFF,TGCGCCAGCAGCCAAGTGCTCCAGGGACCCTACAATGAGCAGTTCTTC,few,NA,TRBJ2-1,TRBV4-3
CASSAATGAGNTIYF,TGTGCCAGCAGCGCAGCCACAGGGGCTGGAAACACCATATATTTT,many,TRBD1,TRBJ1-3,TRBV7-2
CAWTVGGMNTEAFF,TGTGCCTGGACCGTGGGGGGCATGAACACTGAAGCTTTCTTT,NA,NA,TRBJ1-1,TRBV30
CSARDKEGWTGGDQLTQYF,TGCAGTGCTAGAGATAAGGAGGGGTGGACCGGGGGCGACCAGTTGACCCAGTACTTC,NA,NA,TRBJ2-5,TRBV20-1
CASSLGGIEAFF,TGTGCCAGCAGCTTAGGTGGCATTGAAGCTTTCTTT,many,NA,TRBJ1-1,TRBV7-8
CASSLGTIPDWRDEQYF,TGTGCCAGCAGCTTGGGGACTATCCCCGACTGGAGAGACGAGCAGTACTTC,few,NA,TRBJ2-7,TRBV5-6
CASRDREPQETQYF,TGTGCCAGCAGAGACCGCGAACCCCAAGAGACCCAGTACTTC,many,NA,TRBJ2-5,TRBV12-3/TRBV12-4
CASKLPLAENTGELFF,TGCGCCAGCAAGCTGCCGCTAGCCGAGAACACCGGGGAGCTGTTTTTT,NA,NA,TRBJ2-2,TRBV5-1
CASSIRPGNYGYTF,TGTGCCAGCAGTATCCGGCCGGGGAACTATGGCTACACCTTC,NA,NA,TRBJ1-2,TRBV12-3/TRBV12-4
CASSSQGSAFF,TGTGCCAGCAGCTCCCAAGGGAGCGCTTTCTTT,NA,NA,TRBJ1-1,TRBV5-5
CASSLEDSSLYGYTF,TGTGCCAGCAGCTTAGAGGACAGCTCACTCTATGGCTACACCTTC,NA,NA,TRBJ1-2,TRBV7-2